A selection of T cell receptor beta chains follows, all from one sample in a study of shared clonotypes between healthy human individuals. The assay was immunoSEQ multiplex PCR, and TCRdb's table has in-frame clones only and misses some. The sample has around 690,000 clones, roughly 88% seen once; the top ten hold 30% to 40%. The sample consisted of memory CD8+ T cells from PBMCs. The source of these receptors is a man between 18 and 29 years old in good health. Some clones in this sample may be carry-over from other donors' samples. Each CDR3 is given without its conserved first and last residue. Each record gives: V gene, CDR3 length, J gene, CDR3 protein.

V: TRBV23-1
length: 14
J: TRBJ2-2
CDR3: ASSQSNRGCTGELF

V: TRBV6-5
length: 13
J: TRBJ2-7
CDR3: ASSYSAVTSYEQY

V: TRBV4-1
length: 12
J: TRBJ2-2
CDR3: ASSQSGSTGELF

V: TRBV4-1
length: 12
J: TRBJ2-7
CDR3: ASSSSSGSYEQY

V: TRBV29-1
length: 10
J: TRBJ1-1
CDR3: SVEGREPEAF

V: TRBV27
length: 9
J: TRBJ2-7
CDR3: ASRGLDEQY

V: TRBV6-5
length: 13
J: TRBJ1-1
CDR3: ASSYSAEGLAEAF

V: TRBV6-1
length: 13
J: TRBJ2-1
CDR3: ASSEPTSGDNEQF

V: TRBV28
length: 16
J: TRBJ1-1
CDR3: ASSYPPGQGARGTEAF

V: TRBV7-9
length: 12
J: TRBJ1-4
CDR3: ASSEVRTNEKLF

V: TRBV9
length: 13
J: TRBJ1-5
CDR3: ASSVDGQVNQPQH

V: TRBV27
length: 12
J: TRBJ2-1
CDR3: ASSFRRDYNEQF

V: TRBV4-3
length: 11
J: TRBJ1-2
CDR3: ASSQRGPYGYT

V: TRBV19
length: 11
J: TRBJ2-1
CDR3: ASSGTAYNEQF

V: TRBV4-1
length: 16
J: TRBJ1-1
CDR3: ASSQGDLGSMLNTEAF

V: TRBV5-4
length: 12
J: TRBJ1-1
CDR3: ASILTGGYTEAF

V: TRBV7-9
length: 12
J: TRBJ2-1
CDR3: ASSSLAGAHEQF

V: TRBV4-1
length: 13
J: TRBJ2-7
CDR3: ASSQVGGSSYEQY

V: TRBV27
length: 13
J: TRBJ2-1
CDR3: ASSSAAGSYNEQF

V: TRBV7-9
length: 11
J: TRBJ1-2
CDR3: ASTSGQGSGYT

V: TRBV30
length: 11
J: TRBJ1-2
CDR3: AWRGQPDYGYT